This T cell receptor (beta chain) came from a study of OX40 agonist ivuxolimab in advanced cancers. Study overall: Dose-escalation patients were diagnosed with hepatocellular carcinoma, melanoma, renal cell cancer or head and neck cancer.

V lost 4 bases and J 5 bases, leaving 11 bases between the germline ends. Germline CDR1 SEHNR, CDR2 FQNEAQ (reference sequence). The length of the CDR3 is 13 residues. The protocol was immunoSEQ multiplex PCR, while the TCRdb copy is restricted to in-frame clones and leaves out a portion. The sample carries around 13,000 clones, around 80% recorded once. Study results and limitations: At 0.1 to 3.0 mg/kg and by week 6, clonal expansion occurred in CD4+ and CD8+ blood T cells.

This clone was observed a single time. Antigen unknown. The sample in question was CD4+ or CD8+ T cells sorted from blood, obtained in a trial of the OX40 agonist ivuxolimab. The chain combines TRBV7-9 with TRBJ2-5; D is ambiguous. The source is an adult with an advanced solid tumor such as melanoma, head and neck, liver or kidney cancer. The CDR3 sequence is CASSSNMEETQYF. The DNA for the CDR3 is TGTGCCAGCAGCTCTAATATGGAGGAGACCCAGTACTTC.